The 10 T cell receptor beta chains below come from one sample, sequenced in a study of technical replicates of blood from a handful of donors. TCRdb's copy holds only in-frame clones and misses some; the assay was immunoSEQ multiplex PCR. The profile shows 70,000 to 80,000 clones, 90% to 95% of them singletons. Input material: T cells isolated from PBMCs. The receptors here all came from a human donor in good health. Some clones in this sample may be carry-over from other donors' samples.

This chain connects TRBV11-2 to TRBJ1-6; D gene unclear. CDR3 size: 16 residues. Trimming pared 5 bases from V and 6 bases from J, leaving 17 bases between. Germline V lookup: CDR1 SGHAT, CDR2 FQNNGV. The CDR3 DNA is TGTGCCAGCAGCCCACGGACGGGAGATGGTAATTCACCCCTCCACTTT. As protein: CASSPRTGDGNSPLHF. The full variable domain, rest sourced from reference TRBV11-2 and TRBJ1-6, is EAGVAQSPRYKIIEKRQSVAFWCNPISGHATLYWYQQILGQGPKLLIQFQNNGVVDDSQLPKDRFSAERLKGVDSTLKIQPAKLEDSAVYLCASSPRTGDGNSPLHFGNGTRLTVT.

The V call is TRBV27, the J call TRBJ2-1; a possible D gene is TRBD2 (5 bases). The CDR3 is 16 amino acids. V was pared by 4 bases and J by 4 bases, with 17 bases between. CDR1 and CDR2 (germline): MNHEY, SMNVEV (reference sequence). The CDR3 reads CASSSPDFPGYNEQFF. DNA of the CDR3: TGTGCCAGCAGTTCTCCCGACTTCCCGGGATACAATGAGCAGTTCTTC.

This clone was observed once. The chain links TRBV5-5 to TRBJ2-7; 7 bases fit TRBD1. Trimming cost V 3 bases and J 5 bases; bases outside gene matches: 11. The germline V gene has CDR1 SGHKS and CDR2 YYEKEE (reference sequence). The CDR3 loop spans 15 amino acids. DNA of the CDR3: TGTGCCAGCAGCTACCCGGACAGGTTGGGGGACGAGCAGTACTTC. This sequence encodes CASSYPDRLGDEQYF.

The sample holds one count of this clone. V gene TRBV4-1 combines with J gene TRBJ1-1; no clear D. The V end was cut by 1 base, the J end by 0 bases, with 6 bases between. This CDR3 is built from 14 residues. Germline loops: CDR1 MGHRA, CDR2 YSYEKL. This CDR3 reads CASSQVFLNTEAFF. DNA of the CDR3: TGCGCCAGCAGCCAAGTATTTCTGAACACTGAAGCTTTCTTT.

The V and J genes are TRBV28 and TRBJ1-1; D uncertain. The CDR3 is 15 residues long. The V end lost 7 bases, the J end lost 0 bases, and 15 bases lay between the germline ends. In germline, CDR1 is MDHEN, CDR2 SYDVKM. The CDR3 loop is CASTPWGDMNTEAFF. The CDR3 DNA reads as TGTGCCAGCACCCCCTGGGGAGACATGAACACTGAAGCTTTCTTT.

The genes are TRBV6-1 and TRBJ2-2; no clear D. The CDR3 has 14 amino acids. V was cut by 6 bases and J by 4 bases, with 12 bases left in between. Germline CDR1 and CDR2: MNHNS and SASEGT. CDR3 sequence reads: CASRDSRTTGELFF. The CDR3 DNA sequence: TGTGCCAGCAGAGACTCACGAACCACCGGGGAGCTGTTTTTT.

The gene calls are TRBV7-9 and TRBJ2-3, with a weak D call TRBD2 (6 bases). The CDR3 length is 16 residues. Trimming shortened V by 3 bases and J by 1 base, and 14 bases separated the two germline ends. Germline V gives CDR1 SEHNR, CDR2 FQNEAQ (reference sequence). CDR3 loop: CASSFFGGFGTDTQYF. The CDR3, as DNA: TGTGCCAGCAGCTTCTTCGGGGGATTTGGCACAGATACGCAGTATTTT. Variable domain in full (rest from reference TRBV7-9 and TRBJ2-3): DTGVSQNPRHKITKRGQNVTFRCDPISEHNRLYWYRQTLGQGPEFLTYFQNEAQLEKSRLLSDRFSAERPKGSFSTLEIQRTEQGDSAMYLCASSFFGGFGTDTQYFGPGTRLTVL.

The chain links TRBV4-2 to TRBJ1-5; no clear D. Germline values: CDR1 LGHNA, CDR2 YNFKEQ. Deletions cut 1 base from V and 6 bases from J, with 4 bases between. The CDR3 is 12 amino acids. The CDR3: CASSQGSQPQHF. In DNA form, the CDR3 reads TGTGCCAGCAGCCAAGGGAGTCAGCCCCAGCATTTT.

To note about this clone: Germline and junction disagree at one end, which may indicate a read error. The chain has TRBV7-2 and TRBJ2-7, with 7 positions matching TRBD2. This CDR3 has 13 amino acids. CDR1 is SGHTA, CDR2 FQGNSA, per germline. This CDR3 is CASSSGGTSPRDF. Written as DNA, the CDR3 is TGTGCCAGCAGCTCCGGGGGGACCTCACCAAGGGACTTC.

The rearrangement joins TRBV12-5 to TRBJ1-1, with D maybe TRBD1 (6 bases). The germline V and J ends were trimmed by 5 bases and 6 bases, with 13 bases remaining between them. This CDR3 spans 13 amino acids. The germline CDR1 and CDR2 sequences are LGHNT and FRNRAP. The CDR3 reads CASGLEQGSEAFF. CDR3 DNA: TGTGCTAGTGGTCTCGAACAGGGCTCTGAAGCTTTCTTT.